These 30 T cell receptor beta chains share one sample of origin, sequenced in a study of molecular identifiers for immune sequencing clone quantification. From the PCR reads, TCRdb called clonotypes with MiXCR, one entry per CDR3 protein. This sample has about 320,000 distinct CDR3 sequences; 24% occur once, and the top ten carry 0.65% to 0.75%. The sample was naive CD8+ T cells from blood, with Jurkat cell RNA spiked in. Subset of the sample: FACS-sorted CD8+CD4-CCR7+CD45RA+ naive T cells. The receptors originated from a human donor in good health. Some libraries in this study had Jurkat cell RNA spiked in.

In regard to this clonotype: One base away lies a much larger clone, so this may be a sequencing read error. The V gene is TRBV20-1, the J gene TRBJ2-7; a weak D match, TRBD2 (5 bases). Looked up from germline, CDR1 is DFQATT and CDR2 is SNEGSKA (reference sequence). The CDR3 covers 14 residues. CDR3 in amino acids: CSARGELPYYVQYF. The CDR3, as DNA: TGCAGTGCTAGAGGGGAGCTGCCCTACTACGTGCAGTACTTC.

V and J are TRBV20-1 and TRBJ2-7; 9 nucleotides align to TRBD1. The junction had 6 bases not matched to a gene; V was cut back by 1 base and J by 2 bases. The CDR3 totals 15 residues. Per germline, CDR1 DFQATT and CDR2 SNEGSKA (reference sequence). This chain's CDR3 is CSARVLQGATYEQYF. DNA for the CDR3: TGCAGTGCTAGAGTCCTACAGGGGGCAACCTACGAGCAGTACTTC.

As concerns this clonotype: One end of the junction fails to match germline, which may point to a read error. The chain is built from TRBV3-1 and TRBJ2-1, with 12 nucleotides matching TRBD2. Germline CDR1 LGHDT, CDR2 YNNKEL (reference sequence). This CDR3 comprises 15 residues. The CDR3 reads CASSQGLAGEGEHFF. The CDR3 DNA is TGTGCCAGCAGCCAAGGACTAGCGGGAGAGGGTGAGCACTTCTTC.

This clonotype was seen at least ten times. The chain is built from TRBV7-2 and TRBJ2-1; D gene unclear. Germline CDR1 SGHTA, CDR2 FQGNSA. Between the trimmed V and J ends, which lost 5 bases and 2 bases, there was a span of 19 bases. This CDR3 has 17 amino acids. The CDR3 reads CASSPRPGERTYNEQFF. The CDR3 nucleotides are TGTGCCAGCAGCCCCCGGCCTGGAGAAAGGACCTACAATGAGCAGTTCTTC.

This clonotype showed up many times. The rearrangement uses TRBV14 and TRBJ2-7; 8 bases match TRBD2. CDR1 and CDR2 from the germline V gene are SGHDN and FVKESK. This CDR3 spans 16 amino acids. V shed 2 bases, J shed 5 bases, and the junction held 11 bases outside the gene matches. DNA for the CDR3: TGTGCCAGCAGCCAAAAGGACGGGAGGGCCGAAGACGAGCAGTACTTC. Translated, it gives CASSQKDGRAEDEQYF.

The chain joins TRBV7-3 to TRBJ2-1, with 8 bases matching TRBD2. J was trimmed by 4 bases and V by 4 bases; bases with no gene match: 6. This CDR3 spans 15 amino acids. The germline V gene encodes CDR1 SGHTA and CDR2 FQGTGA. CDR3 region: CASSSLAEKYNEQFF. The CDR3 region has the DNA TGTGCCAGCAGCTCACTAGCGGAAAAATACAATGAGCAGTTCTTC.

This clonotype occurred many times. The genes are TRBV7-2 and TRBJ1-6; D is possibly TRBD1 (6 bases). Germline V lookup: CDR1 SGHTA, CDR2 FQGNSA. The CDR3 loop spans 18 amino acids. Between the trimmed V and J ends, which lost 5 bases and 0 bases, there was a span of 17 bases. The CDR3 sequence is CASSPRTEVFSYNSPLHF. The CDR3 DNA reads TGTGCCAGCAGCCCTCGGACAGAAGTCTTCTCCTATAATTCACCCCTCCACTTT.

This chain connects TRBV7-3 to TRBJ2-3, with 9 bases that match TRBD2. This CDR3 contains 15 residues. The V and J ends lost 4 bases and 6 bases, in that order; junction bases with no gene match: 8. CDR1 and CDR2 from the germline V gene are SGHTA and FQGTGA. As DNA, the CDR3 is TGTGCCAGCAGCTCCCTAGGCGGGAGGGCCGATACGCAGTATTTT. It yields the protein CASSSLGGRADTQYF.

Comment on this clonotype: A much bigger clone sits one base away, suggesting this may be a read error. The genes are TRBV7-9 and TRBJ2-7, with 7 bases identical to TRBD1. Germline CDR1 SEHNR, CDR2 FQNEAQ (reference sequence). This CDR3 has 14 amino acids. J lost 0 bases, V lost 5 bases, and 4 bases had no gene match. CDR3 sequence reads: CASSTWDSSYEQYF. The CDR3 nucleotides are TGTGCCAGCAGCACATGGGACAGCTCCTACGAGCAGTACTTC.

This chain connects TRBV7-9 to TRBJ2-3; tentatively, D is TRBD2 (5 bases). Germline CDR1 and CDR2: SEHNR and FQNEAQ (reference sequence). V dropped 10 bases and J dropped 2 bases, with 19 bases sitting between them. The CDR3 consists of 15 residues. CDR3 sequence (DNA): TGTGCCATCCTTGTCGGAAGTAGCGCCACAGATACGCAGTATTTT. Translating it yields CAILVGSSATDTQYF.

This clonotype was seen ten or more times. V gene TRBV9 combines with J gene TRBJ2-1, with D hard to call. Germline-derived CDR1 and CDR2 are SGDLS and YYNGEE. The CDR3 is made up of 16 amino acids. V lost 0 bases and J lost 5, with 15 bases in between. CDR3 in DNA: TGTGCCAGCAGCGTAGAAGTTGGGCTAGGAGACAATGAGCAGTTCTTC. Protein sequence: CASSVEVGLGDNEQFF.

This clonotype was seen ten or more times. The V and J genes are TRBV29-1 and TRBJ2-7; 8 bases are shared with TRBD1. The CDR3 has 14 amino acids. After removal of 4 bases from V and 2 bases from J, the junction contained 7 bases not matched to a gene. Germline values: CDR1 SQVTM, CDR2 ANQGSEA. This chain's CDR3 is CSVGGTGETYEQYF. CDR3 in DNA: TGCAGCGTTGGAGGGACAGGAGAAACCTACGAGCAGTACTTC.

The chain has TRBV5-4 and TRBJ1-2; D is possibly TRBD1 (6 bases). Trimming left V 0 bases short and J 3 bases short, with 6 bases between. Germline V gene sequence: CDR1 SGHNT, CDR2 YYREEE (reference sequence). The CDR3 is made up of 13 amino acids. CDR3 protein: CASSLDRDYGYTF. As DNA, the CDR3 is TGTGCCAGCAGCTTGGACAGGGACTATGGCTACACCTTC.

In this sample, this clonotype turned up a few times. This chain links TRBV5-1 with TRBJ2-5; 10 positions match TRBD1. V was clipped by 0 bases and J by 5 bases; unmatched bases: 13. This CDR3 is built from 18 residues. Germline V gene data show CDR1 as SGHRS and CDR2 as YFSETQ. CDR3: CASSLDLLRDRGYETQYF. The CDR3 DNA follows: TGCGCCAGCAGCTTGGACCTTCTCCGGGACAGGGGCTACGAGACCCAGTACTTC. The variable domain in full, completed from reference TRBV5-1 and TRBJ2-5, reads KAGVTQTPRYLIKTRGQQVTLSCSPISGHRSVSWYQQTPGQGLQFLFEYFSETQRNKGNFPGRFSGRQFSNSRSEMNVSTLELGDSALYLCASSLDLLRDRGYETQYFGPGTRLLVL.

The genes are TRBV6-5 and TRBJ2-5; TRBD2 aligns across 8 bases. The CDR3 is 17 residues long. Germline V gene sequence: CDR1 MNHEY, CDR2 SVGAGI. Trimming took 0 bases from V and 1 from J; bases not matched to a gene: 7. CDR3: CASSYSAGGPVQETQYF. The DNA for the CDR3 is TGTGCCAGCAGTTACTCGGCGGGAGGCCCCGTCCAAGAGACCCAGTACTTC.

This clonotype has at least ten counts. J is TRBJ2-1 and V is TRBV27, with 13 positions matching TRBD2. The CDR3 is 16 amino acids. The germline gives CDR1 MNHEY, CDR2 SMNVEV (reference sequence). The trim removed 8 bases at V and 7 bases at J, leaving 11 bases unmatched. Written as DNA, the CDR3 is TGTGCCAGCTCCTATGTCGGGACTAGCGGGGTAAATGAGCAGTTCTTC. As protein: CASSYVGTSGVNEQFF.

This sequence joins TRBV19 and TRBJ2-3; D gene unclear. Per germline, CDR1 LNHDA and CDR2 SQIVND (reference sequence). The CDR3 contains 14 residues. The ends were cut back, 3 bases at V and 2 bases at J, with 9 bases in the middle. CDR3 DNA: TGTGCCAGTAGTATCTGGACGGACACAGATACGCAGTATTTT. Translating it yields CASSIWTDTDTQYF.

About this clonotype itself: A clone one base away is much larger, so this may be a read error. The chain combines TRBV9 with TRBJ2-7; D unresolved. Germline V gene lookup returns CDR1 SGDLS and CDR2 YYNGEE. This CDR3 contains 14 residues. The chain's CDR3 is CACSADPYSYEQYF. The CDR3 DNA reads as TGTGCCTGCAGCGCCGACCCATACTCCTACGAGCAGTACTTC.

In its sample, this clonotype was seen many times. This CDR3 reads CASSQGQGVAYEQYF. In DNA form, the CDR3 reads TGCGCCAGCAGCCAAGGACAGGGTGTGGCGTACGAGCAGTACTTC. V and J are TRBV4-3 and TRBJ2-7; 7 bases fit TRBD1. CDR1 and CDR2 (germline): LGHNA, YSLEER. This CDR3 region has 15 residues. V trimming: 1 base; J trimming: 4 bases; junction bases outside the gene matches: 7.

CDR3 region: CASSQVGISGLSYNEQFF. DNA of the CDR3: TGTGCCAGCAGCCAGGTGGGGATCTCGGGGTTATCCTACAATGAGCAGTTCTTC. The chain carries TRBV7-2 and TRBJ2-1; a possible D gene is TRBD2 (5 bases). Trimming removed 5 bases at V and 1 base at J, with 21 bases between. CDR3 length equals 18 residues. From germline, CDR1 is SGHTA and CDR2 FQGNSA.

This clonotype has a count of ten or more. The V gene is TRBV3-1, the J gene TRBJ2-4; perhaps TRBD1 as D (5 bases). V was shortened by 0 bases and J by 5 bases, with 14 bases between the two germline ends. This CDR3 spans 16 amino acids. CDR1 LGHDT and CDR2 YNNKEL come from the germline V gene (reference sequence). CDR3 loop: CASSQDWAGFENIQYF. The DNA of the CDR3 is TGTGCCAGCAGCCAAGATTGGGCAGGGTTTGAAAACATTCAGTACTTC.

In this sample, this clonotype turned up a few times. The chain recombines TRBV6-2 or TRBV6-3 with TRBJ1-5; maybe TRBD1 (5 bases). Trimming pared 0 bases from V and 2 bases from J, leaving 20 bases between. The V gene's germline CDR1 is MNHEY and CDR2 SVGEGT. This CDR3 is built from 19 residues. The CDR3 DNA sequence: TGTGCCAGCAGTTACTCGATGGGGTCGCGGGGCTGGGGCAATCAGCCCCAGCATTTT. Translating gives CASSYSMGSRGWGNQPQHF.

This clonotype was seen a handful of times. The chain employs TRBV13 and TRBJ2-7, with 7 bases matching TRBD1. Germline loops: CDR1 PRHDT, CDR2 FYEKMQ (reference sequence). The CDR3 contains 14 residues. The trim removed 5 bases at V and 5 bases at J, leaving 9 bases unmatched. The DNA for the CDR3 is TGTGCCAGCAGCCTGGTAGACAGGGATCACGAGCAGTACTTC. Encoded protein: CASSLVDRDHEQYF. Based on the CDR3 plus reference TRBV13 and TRBJ2-7, the full variable domain is AAGVIQSPRHLIKEKRETATLKCYPIPRHDTVYWYQQGPGQDPQFLISFYEKMQSDKGSIPDRFSAQQFSDYHSELNMSSLELGDSALYFCASSLVDRDHEQYFGPGTRLTVT.

The rearrangement joins TRBV4-3 to TRBJ1-6; D is unresolved. The CDR3 runs to 16 residues. The V end lost 0 bases, the J end lost 7 bases, and 13 bases lay between the germline ends. Per germline, CDR1 LGHNA and CDR2 YSLEER. The CDR3 is CASSQDSVDPNSPLHF. The CDR3 region has the DNA TGCGCCAGCAGCCAAGATAGTGTGGACCCGAATTCACCCCTCCACTTT.

Comments on this clonotype: A read error may account for a junction end that differs from germline. The chain's CDR3 is CAGSPLLAGRITDTQYF. The CDR3 nucleotides are TGTGCCGGCAGTCCCTTACTAGCAGGAAGGATCACGGATACGCAGTATTTT. J is TRBJ2-3 and V is TRBV27; weak D call: TRBD2 (6 bases). CDR1 MNHEY and CDR2 SMNVEV come from the germline V gene (reference sequence). The CDR3 totals 17 residues.

This clonotype was picked up a small number of times. The CDR3 DNA reads as TGTGCCACCAGTCAGGGGGACAAAAACATTCAGTACTTC. This gives the protein CATSQGDKNIQYF. The chain joins TRBV15 to TRBJ2-4, with 7 bases that match TRBD1. CDR3 length: 13 residues. Germline trimming cut 6 bases from V and 3 bases from J; bases unmatched to any gene: 2. CDR1 and CDR2 from the germline V gene are LNHNV and YYDKDF (reference sequence).

The chain joins TRBV19 to TRBJ2-5; D gene ambiguous. V was pared by 0 bases and J by 5 bases, with 16 bases between. This CDR3 spans 16 amino acids. CDR1 is LNHDA and CDR2 is SQIVND in the germline V gene (reference sequence). The CDR3 DNA reads as TGTGCCAGTAGTATAGATCCTGCAGCATCATTGGAGACCCAGTACTTC. This translates into CASSIDPAASLETQYF.

The rearrangement uses TRBV28 and TRBJ2-1, with 9 positions matching TRBD2. The germline V gene encodes CDR1 MDHEN and CDR2 SYDVKM. CDR3 length: 18 residues. Trimming took 5 bases from V and 8 from J; bases not matched to a gene: 19. DNA for the CDR3: TGTGCCAGCAGTCTCGCGAGACGTACCGGGACTAGCCTGGATGAGCAGTTCTTC. Translating it yields CASSLARRTGTSLDEQFF.

This clonotype showed up many times. The DNA of the CDR3 is TGTGCCAGCAGTGAAATGCCCGGTAGCTCCTACGAGCAGTACTTC. This translates into CASSEMPGSSYEQYF. The V and J genes are TRBV2 and TRBJ2-7; D gene uncertain. CDR1 SNHLY and CDR2 FYNNEI come from the germline V gene. CDR3 length equals 15 residues. The V and J ends lost 2 bases and 0 bases respectively, with 11 bases between them.

Concerning this clonotype itself: One end of the junction is discordant with germline, which a read error may explain. The genes are TRBV4-1 and TRBJ1-2, with a tentative D call TRBD1 (5 bases). This CDR3 region has 16 residues. The germline gives CDR1 MGHRA, CDR2 YSYEKL. The CDR3 protein is CASSQEPQESWIGHTF. DNA of the CDR3: TGCGCCAGCAGCCAAGAACCACAGGAGAGTTGGATTGGCCACACCTTC.